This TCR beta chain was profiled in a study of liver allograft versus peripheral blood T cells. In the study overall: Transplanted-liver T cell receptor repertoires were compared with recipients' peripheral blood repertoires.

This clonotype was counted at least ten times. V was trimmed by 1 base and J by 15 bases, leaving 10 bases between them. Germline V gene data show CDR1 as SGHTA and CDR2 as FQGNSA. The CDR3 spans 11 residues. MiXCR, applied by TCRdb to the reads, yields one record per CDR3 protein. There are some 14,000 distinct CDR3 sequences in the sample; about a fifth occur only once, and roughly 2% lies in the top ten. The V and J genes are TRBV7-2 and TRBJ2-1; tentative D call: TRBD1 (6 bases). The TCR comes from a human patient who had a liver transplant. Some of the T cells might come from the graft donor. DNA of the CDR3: TGTGCCAGCAGCTTAGATGGGGGCCCGTTCTTC. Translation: CASSLDGGPFF.